This T cell receptor (beta chain) came from a study of human T cells and chemical hapten exposure. Study-wide points: No shift was seen in TCRs above 1 in 1000 frequency with DPC sensitization. Expanded TCRs created a significantly greater count of big CDR3 similarity clusters than controls did.

The CDR3 has 15 amino acids. From germline, CDR1 is ENHRY and CDR2 SYGVKD. The V end lost 4 bases, the J end lost 0 bases, and 12 bases lay between the germline ends. This clonotype was observed a few times. As yet, its antigen is unknown. Unique molecular identifiers were attached to individual cDNA molecules during library preparation. TCRdb itself ran the RACE reads through MiXCR, one entry per CDR3 protein. The sample yields 350,000 or so distinct CDR3 sequences, approximately 6.3% seen once. The time point: patch test 1, 2 weeks after DPC sensitization. Treatment given: therapeutic diphenylcyclopropenone sensitization with weekly scalp DPC. Sample donors consisted of patients with alopecia, aged 18 to 70 years, who were suitable for DPC.

The chain links TRBV10-3 to TRBJ1-2; TRBD1 might be the D (6 bases). Material: whole blood, obtained in connection with sensitization to the hapten diphenylcyclopropenone (DPC). This TCR was sampled from a woman aged 18-30 years with alopecia areata. Some clones in this sample may be carry-over from other donors' samples. The CDR3 bases are TGTGCCATCAGTGTAGATTGGACAGCTAACTATGGCTACACCTTC. Residues: CAISVDWTANYGYTF.